This T cell receptor beta chain was recovered during a study of cytomegalovirus exposure and HLA in healthy donors. Germline values: CDR1 ENHRY, CDR2 SYGVKD. This CDR3 comprises 13 residues. V shed 5 bases and J shed 1 base, with 9 bases lying between them. Amplification used 60 Vbeta primers and 13 Jbeta primers. Clones were sequenced by immunoSEQ multiplex PCR, and TCRdb holds only the in-frame ones, with some missing. The sample yields around 130,000 clones, 70% to 75% seen once. J is TRBJ2-7 and V is TRBV10-3; D might be TRBD2 (5 bases). The TCR originated in a woman aged 40-49 years in good health and CMV-seropositive. The specimen sequenced was PBMCs. CDR3 amino acids: CAISSSGSYEQYF. The CDR3 bases are TGTGCCATCAGTTCGTCGGGGTCCTACGAGCAGTACTTC.